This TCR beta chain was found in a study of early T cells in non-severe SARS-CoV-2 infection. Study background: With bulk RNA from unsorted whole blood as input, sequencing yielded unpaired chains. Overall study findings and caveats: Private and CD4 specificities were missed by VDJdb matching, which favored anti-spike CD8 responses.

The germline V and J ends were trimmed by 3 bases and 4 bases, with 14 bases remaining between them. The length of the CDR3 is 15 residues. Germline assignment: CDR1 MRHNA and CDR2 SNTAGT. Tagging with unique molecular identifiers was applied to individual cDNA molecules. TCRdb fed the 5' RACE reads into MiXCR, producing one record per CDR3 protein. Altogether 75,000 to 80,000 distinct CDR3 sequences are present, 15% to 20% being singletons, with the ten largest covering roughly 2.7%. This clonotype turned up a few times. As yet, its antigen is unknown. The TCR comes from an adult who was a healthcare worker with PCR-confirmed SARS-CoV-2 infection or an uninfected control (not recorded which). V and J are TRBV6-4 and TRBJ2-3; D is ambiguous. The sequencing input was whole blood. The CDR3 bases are TGTGCCAGCAGTGAGAGACCGGCGCCGGCAGATACGCAGTATTTT. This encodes CASSERPAPADTQYF.